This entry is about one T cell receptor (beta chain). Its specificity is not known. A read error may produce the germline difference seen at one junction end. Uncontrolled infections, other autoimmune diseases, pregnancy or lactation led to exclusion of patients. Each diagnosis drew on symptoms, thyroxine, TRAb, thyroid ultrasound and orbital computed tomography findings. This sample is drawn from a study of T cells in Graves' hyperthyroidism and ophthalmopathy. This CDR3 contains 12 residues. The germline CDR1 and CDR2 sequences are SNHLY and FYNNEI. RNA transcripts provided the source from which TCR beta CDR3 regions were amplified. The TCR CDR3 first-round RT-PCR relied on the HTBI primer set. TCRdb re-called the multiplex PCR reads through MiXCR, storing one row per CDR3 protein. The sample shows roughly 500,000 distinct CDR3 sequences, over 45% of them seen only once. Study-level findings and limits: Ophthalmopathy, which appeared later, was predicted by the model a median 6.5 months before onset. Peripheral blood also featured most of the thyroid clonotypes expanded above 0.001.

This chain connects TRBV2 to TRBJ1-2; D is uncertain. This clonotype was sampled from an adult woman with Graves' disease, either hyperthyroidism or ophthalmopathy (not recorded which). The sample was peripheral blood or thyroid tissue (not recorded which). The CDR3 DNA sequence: TGTGCCAGCAGTCAACTAGCGGGAGGCTCCACCTTC. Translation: CASSQLAGGSTF.